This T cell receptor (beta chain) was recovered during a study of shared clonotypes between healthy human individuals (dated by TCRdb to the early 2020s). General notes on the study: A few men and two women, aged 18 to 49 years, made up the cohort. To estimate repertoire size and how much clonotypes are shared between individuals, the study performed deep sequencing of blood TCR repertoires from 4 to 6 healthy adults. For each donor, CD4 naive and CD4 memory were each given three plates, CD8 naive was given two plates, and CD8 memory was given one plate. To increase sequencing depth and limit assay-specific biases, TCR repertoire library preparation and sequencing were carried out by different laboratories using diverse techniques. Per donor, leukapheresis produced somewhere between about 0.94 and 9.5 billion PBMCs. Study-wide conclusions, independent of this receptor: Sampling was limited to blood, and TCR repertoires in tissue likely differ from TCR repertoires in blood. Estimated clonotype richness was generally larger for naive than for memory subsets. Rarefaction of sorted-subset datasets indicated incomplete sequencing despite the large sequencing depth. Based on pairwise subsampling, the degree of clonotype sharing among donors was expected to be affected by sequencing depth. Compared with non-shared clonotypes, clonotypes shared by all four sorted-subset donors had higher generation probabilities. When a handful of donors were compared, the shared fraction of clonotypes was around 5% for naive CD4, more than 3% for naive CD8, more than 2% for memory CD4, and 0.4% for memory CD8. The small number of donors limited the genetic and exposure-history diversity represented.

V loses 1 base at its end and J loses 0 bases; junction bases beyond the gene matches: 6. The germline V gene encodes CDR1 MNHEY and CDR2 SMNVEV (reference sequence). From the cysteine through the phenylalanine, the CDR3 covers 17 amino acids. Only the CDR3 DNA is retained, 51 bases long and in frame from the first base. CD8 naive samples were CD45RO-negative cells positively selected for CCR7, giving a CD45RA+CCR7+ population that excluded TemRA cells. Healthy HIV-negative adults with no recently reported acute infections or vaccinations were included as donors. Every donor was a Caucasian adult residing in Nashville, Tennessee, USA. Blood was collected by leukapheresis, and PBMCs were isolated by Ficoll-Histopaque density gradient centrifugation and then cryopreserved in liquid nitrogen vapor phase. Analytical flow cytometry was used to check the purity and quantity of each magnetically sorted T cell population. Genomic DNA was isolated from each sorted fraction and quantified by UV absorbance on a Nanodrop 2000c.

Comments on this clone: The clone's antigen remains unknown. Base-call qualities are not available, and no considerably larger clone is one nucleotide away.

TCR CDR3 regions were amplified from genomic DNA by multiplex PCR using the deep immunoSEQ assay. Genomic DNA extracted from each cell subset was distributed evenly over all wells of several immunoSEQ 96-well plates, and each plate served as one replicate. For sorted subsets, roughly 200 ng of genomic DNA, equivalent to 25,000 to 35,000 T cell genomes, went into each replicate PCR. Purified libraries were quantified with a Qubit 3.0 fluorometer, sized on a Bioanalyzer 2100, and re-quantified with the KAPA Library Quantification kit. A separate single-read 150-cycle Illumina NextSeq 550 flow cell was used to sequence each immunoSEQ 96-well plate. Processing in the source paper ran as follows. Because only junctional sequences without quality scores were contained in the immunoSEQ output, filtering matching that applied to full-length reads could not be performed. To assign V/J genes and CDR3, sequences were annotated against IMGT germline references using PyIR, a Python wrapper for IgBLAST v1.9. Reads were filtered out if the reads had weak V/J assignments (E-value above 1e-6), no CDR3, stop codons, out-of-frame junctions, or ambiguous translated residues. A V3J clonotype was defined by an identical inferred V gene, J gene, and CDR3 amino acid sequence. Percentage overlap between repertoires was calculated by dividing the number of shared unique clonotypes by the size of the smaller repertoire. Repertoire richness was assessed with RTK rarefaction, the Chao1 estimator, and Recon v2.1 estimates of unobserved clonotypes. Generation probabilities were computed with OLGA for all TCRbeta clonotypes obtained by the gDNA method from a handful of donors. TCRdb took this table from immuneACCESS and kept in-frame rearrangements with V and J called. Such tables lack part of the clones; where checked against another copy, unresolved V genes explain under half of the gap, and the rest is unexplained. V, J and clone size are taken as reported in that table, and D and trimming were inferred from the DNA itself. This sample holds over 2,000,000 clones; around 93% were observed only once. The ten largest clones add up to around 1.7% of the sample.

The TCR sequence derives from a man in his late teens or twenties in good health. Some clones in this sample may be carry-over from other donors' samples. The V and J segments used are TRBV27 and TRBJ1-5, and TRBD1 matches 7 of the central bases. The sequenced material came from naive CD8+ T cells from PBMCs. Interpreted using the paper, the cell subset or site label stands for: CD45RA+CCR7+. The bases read TGTGCCAGCAGTTTATGGGGGACAGTAAATAGCAATCAGCCCCAGCATTTT. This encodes CASSLWGTVNSNQPQHF.